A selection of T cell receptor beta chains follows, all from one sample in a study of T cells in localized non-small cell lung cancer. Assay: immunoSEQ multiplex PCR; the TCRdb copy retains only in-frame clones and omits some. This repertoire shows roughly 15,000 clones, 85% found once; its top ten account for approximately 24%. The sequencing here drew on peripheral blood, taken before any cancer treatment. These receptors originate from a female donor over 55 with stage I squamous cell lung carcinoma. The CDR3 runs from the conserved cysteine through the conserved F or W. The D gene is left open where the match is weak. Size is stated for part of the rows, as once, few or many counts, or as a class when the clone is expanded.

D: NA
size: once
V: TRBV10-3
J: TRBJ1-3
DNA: TGTGCCATCAGTGGAGGGCTAAAGCACACCATATATTTT
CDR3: CAISGGLKHTIYF

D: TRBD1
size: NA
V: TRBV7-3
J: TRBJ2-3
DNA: TGTGCCAGCAGCGGCTCCGGGACAGGGGCGACAGATACGCAGTATTTT
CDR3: CASSGSGTGATDTQYF

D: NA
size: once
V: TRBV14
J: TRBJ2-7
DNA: TGTGCCAGCAGCCAAGATCACAGGGCCTCCTACGAGCAGTACTTC
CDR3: CASSQDHRASYEQYF

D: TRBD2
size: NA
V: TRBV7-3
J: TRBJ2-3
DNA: TGTGCCAGCAGTTTCTTGGGAGGGGATACAGATACGCAGTATTTT
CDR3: CASSFLGGDTDTQYF

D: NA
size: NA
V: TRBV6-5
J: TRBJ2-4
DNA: TGTGCCAGCAGTTATTCCCTCAGCGGCATTCAGTACTTC
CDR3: CASSYSLSGIQYF

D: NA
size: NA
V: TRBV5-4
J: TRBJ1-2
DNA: TGTGCCAGCAGCTTGGCCTCAGGACTAGAGGGCGGCTACACCTTC
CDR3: CASSLASGLEGGYTF

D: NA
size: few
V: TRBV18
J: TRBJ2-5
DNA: TGTGCCAGCTCACTAGGGACGGAGAGACCCCAGTACTTC
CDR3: CASSLGTERPQYF

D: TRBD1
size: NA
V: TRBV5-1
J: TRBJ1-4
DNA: TGCGCCAGCAGCTGGGAAATTGGACAGGGCTGGGAAACTAATGAAAAACTGTTTTTT
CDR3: CASSWEIGQGWETNEKLFF

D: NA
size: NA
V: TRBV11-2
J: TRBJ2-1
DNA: TGTGCCAGCAGCTCGCTAGCGAGCTCCTACAATGAGCAGTTCTTC
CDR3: CASSSLASSYNEQFF

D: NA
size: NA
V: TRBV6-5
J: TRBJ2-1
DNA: TGTGCCAGCAGCCTGACGGCTAGCTCCTACAATGAGCAGTTCTTC
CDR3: CASSLTASSYNEQFF